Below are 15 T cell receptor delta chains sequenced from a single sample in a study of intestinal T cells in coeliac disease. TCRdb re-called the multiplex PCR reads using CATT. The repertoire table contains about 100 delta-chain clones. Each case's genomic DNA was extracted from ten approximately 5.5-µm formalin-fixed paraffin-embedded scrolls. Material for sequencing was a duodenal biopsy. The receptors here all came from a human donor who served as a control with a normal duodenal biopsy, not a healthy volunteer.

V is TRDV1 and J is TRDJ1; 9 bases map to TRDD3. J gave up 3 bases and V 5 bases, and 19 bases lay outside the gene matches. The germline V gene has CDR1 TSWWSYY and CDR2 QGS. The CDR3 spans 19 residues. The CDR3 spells CALGLEDWGKYVRADKLIF. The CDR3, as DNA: TGTGCTCTTGGGTTGGAGGACTGGGGGAAGTATGTAAGGGCCGATAAACTCATCTTT.

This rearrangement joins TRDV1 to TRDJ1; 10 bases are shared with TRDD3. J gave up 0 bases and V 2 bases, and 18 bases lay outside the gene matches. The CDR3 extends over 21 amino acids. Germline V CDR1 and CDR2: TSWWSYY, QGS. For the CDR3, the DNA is TGTGCTCTTGGGGAAAGTTCCTCAAGACTGGGGGATTTGGCGTACACCGATAAACTCATCTTT. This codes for CALGESSSRLGDLAYTDKLIF.

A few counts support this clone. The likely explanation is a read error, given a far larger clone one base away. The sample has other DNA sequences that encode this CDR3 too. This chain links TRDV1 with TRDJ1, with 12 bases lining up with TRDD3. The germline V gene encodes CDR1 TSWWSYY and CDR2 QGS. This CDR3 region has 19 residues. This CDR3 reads CALGELGLPSGGYADKLIF. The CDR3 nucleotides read TGTGCTCTTGGGGAACTAGGGCTCCCGTCTGGGGGATACGCCGATAAACTTATCTTT.

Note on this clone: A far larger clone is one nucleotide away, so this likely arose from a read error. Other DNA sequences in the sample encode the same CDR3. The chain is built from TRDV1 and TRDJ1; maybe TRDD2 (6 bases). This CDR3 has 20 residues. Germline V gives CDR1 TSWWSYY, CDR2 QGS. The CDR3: CALGEQGPTLGAPYTDKLIF. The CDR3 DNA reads TGTGCTCTTGGGGAACAAGGTCCTACTCTGGGAGCACCGTACACTGATAAACTCATCTTT.

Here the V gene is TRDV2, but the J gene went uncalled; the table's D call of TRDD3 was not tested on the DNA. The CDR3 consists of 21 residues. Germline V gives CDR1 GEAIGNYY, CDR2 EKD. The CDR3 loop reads CACPRWGIRTMKHISIKTLFF. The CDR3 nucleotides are TGTGCCTGTCCCCGCTGGGGGATACGCACAATGAAACACATCAGTATAAAAACCCTCTTCTTC.

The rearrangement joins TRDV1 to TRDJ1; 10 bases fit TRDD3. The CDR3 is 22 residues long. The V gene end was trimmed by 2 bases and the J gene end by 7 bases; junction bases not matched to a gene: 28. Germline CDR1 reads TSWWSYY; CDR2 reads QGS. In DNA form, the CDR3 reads TGTGCTCTTGGGGAAATGCGGCAATCCTACCTCATGGGCTGGGGGATAACGGGTAAACTCATCTTT. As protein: CALGEMRQSYLMGWGITGKLIF.

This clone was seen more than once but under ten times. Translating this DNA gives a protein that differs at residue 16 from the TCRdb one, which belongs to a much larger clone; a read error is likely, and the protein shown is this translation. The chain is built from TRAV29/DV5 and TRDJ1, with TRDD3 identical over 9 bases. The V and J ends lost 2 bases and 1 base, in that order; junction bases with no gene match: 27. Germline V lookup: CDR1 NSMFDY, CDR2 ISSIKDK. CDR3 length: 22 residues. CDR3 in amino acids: CAARGTYKPVLGETRGTDKLIF. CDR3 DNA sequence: TGTGCAGCAAGAGGGACCTACAAGCCTGTACTGGGGGAAACGCGCGGCACCGATAAACTCATCTTT.

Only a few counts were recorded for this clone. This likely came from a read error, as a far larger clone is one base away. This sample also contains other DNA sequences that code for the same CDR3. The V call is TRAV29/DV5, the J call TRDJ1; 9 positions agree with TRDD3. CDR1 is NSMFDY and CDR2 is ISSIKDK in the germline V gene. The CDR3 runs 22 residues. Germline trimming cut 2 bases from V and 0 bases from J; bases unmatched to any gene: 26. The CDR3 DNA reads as TGTGCAGCAAGGGGGACCTACAAGCCTGTACTGGGGGAAACGCGCGACACCGATAAACTCATCTTT. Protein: CAARGTYKPVLGETRDTDKLIF.

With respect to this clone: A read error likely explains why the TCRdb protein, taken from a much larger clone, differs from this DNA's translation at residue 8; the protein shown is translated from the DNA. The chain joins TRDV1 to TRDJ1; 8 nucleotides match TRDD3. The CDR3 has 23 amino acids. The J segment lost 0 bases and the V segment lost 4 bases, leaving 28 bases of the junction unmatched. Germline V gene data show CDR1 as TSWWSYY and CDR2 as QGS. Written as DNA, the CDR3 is TGTGCTCTTGGGGGCCGGCCCCTTTCCTTGTTTGGGATCTGGGGGACCGACACCGATAAACTCATCTTT. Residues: CALGGRPLSLFGIWGTDTDKLIF.

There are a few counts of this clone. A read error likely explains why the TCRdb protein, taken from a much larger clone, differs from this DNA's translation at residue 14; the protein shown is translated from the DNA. The DNA of the CDR3 is TGTGCTCTTGGGGAACTAGGGCTCCCGTCTGGGGGATACACCGATAAACTCATCTTT. Encoded protein: CALGELGLPSGGYTDKLIF. The V call is TRDV1, the J call TRDJ1; 9 bases map to TRDD3. Looked up from germline, CDR1 is TSWWSYY and CDR2 is QGS. The junction had 11 bases not matched to a gene; V was cut back by 0 bases and J by 0 bases. The length of the CDR3 is 19 residues.

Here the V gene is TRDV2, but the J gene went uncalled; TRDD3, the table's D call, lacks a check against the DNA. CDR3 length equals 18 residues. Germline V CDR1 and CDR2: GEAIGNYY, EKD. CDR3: CACGPTGGYAQCYKTLFF. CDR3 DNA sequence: TGTGCCTGTGGCCCAACTGGGGGATACGCACAGTGCTACAAAACCCTCTTCTTC.

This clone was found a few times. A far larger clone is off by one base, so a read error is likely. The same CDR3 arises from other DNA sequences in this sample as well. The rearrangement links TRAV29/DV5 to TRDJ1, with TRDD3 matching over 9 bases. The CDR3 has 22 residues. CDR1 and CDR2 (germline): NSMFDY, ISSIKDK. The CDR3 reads CAARGTYKPVLGETRDTDKLIF. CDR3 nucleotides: TGTGCAGCAAGAGGGACCTACAAGCCTGTACTGGGGGAAACGCGCGACACCGATAAGCTCATCTTT.

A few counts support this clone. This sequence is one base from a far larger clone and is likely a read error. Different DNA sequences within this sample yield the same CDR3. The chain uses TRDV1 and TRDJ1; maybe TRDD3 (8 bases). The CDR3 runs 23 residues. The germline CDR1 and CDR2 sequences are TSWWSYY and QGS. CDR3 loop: CALGGRPPSLFGIWGTDTDKLIF. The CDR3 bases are TGTGCCCTTGGGGGCCGGCCCCCTTCCTTGTTTGGGATCTGGGGGACCGACACCGATAAACTCATCTTT.

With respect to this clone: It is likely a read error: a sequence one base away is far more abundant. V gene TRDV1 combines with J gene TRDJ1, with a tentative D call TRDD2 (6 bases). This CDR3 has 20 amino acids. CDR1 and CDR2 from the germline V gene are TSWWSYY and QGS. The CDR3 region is CARGEQGPTLGAPYTDKLIF. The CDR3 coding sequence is TGTGCTCGTGGGGAACAAGGTCCTACTCTGGGAGCACCGTACACCGATAAACTCATCTTT.

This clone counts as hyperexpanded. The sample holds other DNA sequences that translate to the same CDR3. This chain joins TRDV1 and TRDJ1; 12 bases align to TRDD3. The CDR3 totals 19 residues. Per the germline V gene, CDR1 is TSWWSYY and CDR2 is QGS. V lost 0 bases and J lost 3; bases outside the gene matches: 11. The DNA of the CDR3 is TGTGCTCTTGGGGAACTAGGGCTCCCGTCTGGGGGATACGCCGATAAACTCATCTTT. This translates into CALGELGLPSGGYADKLIF.